These 9 T cell receptor beta chains came from one sample sequenced in a study of shared clonotypes between healthy human individuals. Profiling relied on immunoSEQ multiplex PCR, and the TCRdb table lists in-frame clones only, not all of them. The table shows about 360,000 clones, with around four fifths occurring only once. The sample was memory CD4+ T cells sorted from blood. Indicated subset: CD45RA-negative fraction. Receptors originate from a man between 25 and 39 years old in good health.

V gene TRBV2 combines with J gene TRBJ1-1; 7 bases agree with TRBD1. The germline V gene encodes CDR1 SNHLY and CDR2 FYNNEI. Trimming cost V 7 bases and J 3 bases; bases outside gene matches: 8. This CDR3 is built from 14 residues. Here the CDR3 reads CASTRDRGDTEAFF. In DNA, the CDR3 is TGTGCCAGCACCCGGGACAGAGGGGACACTGAAGCTTTCTTT.

This rearrangement joins TRBV5-3 to TRBJ2-7; TRBD1 agrees at 9 bases. TRBV5-3 is marked as an open reading frame, function uncertain. With 4 bases clipped from V and 6 bases from J, the junction kept 8 bases outside the gene matches. The CDR3 is made up of 14 amino acids. The CDR3 DNA reads as TGTGCCAGAAGCCTGGGACAGGGCGTCAGCGAGCAGTACTTC. Protein: CARSLGQGVSEQYF.

The chain joins TRBV10-2 to TRBJ1-5, with D unresolved. Per germline, CDR1 WSHSY and CDR2 SAAADI. The CDR3 runs 15 residues. Trimming took 5 bases from V and 7 from J, leaving 18 bases between them. In DNA, the CDR3 is TGCGCCAGCAGTACCTACGGGCCCTTGGGCCAGCCCCAGCATTTT. Amino acids: CASSTYGPLGQPQHF.

A note on this clone: The same CDR3 is also encoded by other DNA sequences in this sample. The chain has TRBV28 and TRBJ2-7; D ambiguous. Trimming pared 5 bases from V and 2 bases from J, leaving 4 bases between. The germline gives CDR1 MDHEN, CDR2 SYDVKM. The CDR3 extends over 11 amino acids. The CDR3 nucleotides read TGTGCCAGCAGTCCGGCCTACGAGCAGTACTTC. It specifies CASSPAYEQYF.

The chain links TRBV5-1 to TRBJ2-7; TRBD2 matches 7 bases. This CDR3 region has 14 residues. Trimming removed 2 bases from V and 5 bases from J; junction bases left unmatched: 7. The V gene's germline CDR1 is SGHRS and CDR2 YFSETQ. In nucleotides, the CDR3 is TGCGCCAGCAGCTTACTAGCGCTCCAGAACGAGCAGTACTTC. Amino acid sequence: CASSLLALQNEQYF. The full variable domain, with the rest looked up from reference TRBV5-1 and TRBJ2-7, is KAGVTQTPRYLIKTRGQQVTLSCSPISGHRSVSWYQQTPGQGLQFLFEYFSETQRNKGNFPGRFSGRQFSNSRSEMNVSTLELGDSALYLCASSLLALQNEQYFGPGTRLTVT.

The chain has TRBV6-1 and TRBJ2-7; D may be TRBD2 (7 bases). The CDR3 loop spans 15 amino acids. Germline CDR1 MNHNS, CDR2 SASEGT. Trimming stripped 1 base from V and 2 bases from J, with 12 bases between. The CDR3 coding sequence is TGTGCCAGCAGTGAAGTGGCGGGGGCGACCTACGAGCAGTACTTC. This sequence encodes CASSEVAGATYEQYF.

The V and J genes are TRBV6-5 and TRBJ2-2, with 9 bases aligning to TRBD1. The V gene end was trimmed by 5 bases and the J gene end by 7 bases; junction bases not matched to a gene: 8. The CDR3 covers 15 residues. Germline CDR1 and CDR2: MNHEY and SVGAGI. This chain's CDR3 is CASSRDRDINGELFF. CDR3 nucleotide sequence: TGTGCCAGCAGTAGGGACAGGGATATCAACGGGGAGCTGTTTTTT.

This sequence joins TRBV5-1 and TRBJ2-7; 7 bases map to TRBD1. CDR1 is SGHRS, CDR2 YFSETQ, per germline. The CDR3 totals 13 residues. Trimming cost V 4 bases and J 3 bases; bases outside gene matches: 4. The CDR3 region is CASSRDRDYEQYF. Written as DNA, the CDR3 is TGCGCCAGCAGCAGAGACAGGGACTACGAGCAGTACTTC.

There are a few counts of this clone. The chain is built from TRBV29-1 and TRBJ2-7; D perhaps matches TRBD2 (6 bases). CDR3 size: 13 residues. Germline CDR1 reads SQVTM; CDR2 reads ANQGSEA. Trimming stripped 6 bases from V and 0 bases from J, with 12 bases between. CDR3 nucleotides: TGCAGCGTCAGGGAGGCCGGCTCCTACGAGCAGTACTTC. Translation gives CSVREAGSYEQYF.